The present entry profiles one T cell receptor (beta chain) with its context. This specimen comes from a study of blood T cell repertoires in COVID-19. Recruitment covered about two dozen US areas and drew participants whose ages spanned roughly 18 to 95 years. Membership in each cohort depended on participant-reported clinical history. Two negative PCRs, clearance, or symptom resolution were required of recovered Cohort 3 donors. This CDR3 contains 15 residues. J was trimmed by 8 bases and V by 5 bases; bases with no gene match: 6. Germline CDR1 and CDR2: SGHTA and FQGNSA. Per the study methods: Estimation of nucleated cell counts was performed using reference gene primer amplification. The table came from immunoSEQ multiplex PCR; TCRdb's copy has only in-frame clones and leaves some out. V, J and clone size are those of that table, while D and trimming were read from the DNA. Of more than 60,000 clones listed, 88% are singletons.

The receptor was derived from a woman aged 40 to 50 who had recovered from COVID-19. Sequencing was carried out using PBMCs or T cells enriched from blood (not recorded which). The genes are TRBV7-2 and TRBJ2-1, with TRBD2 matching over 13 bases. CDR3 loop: CASSKTSGGFDEQFF. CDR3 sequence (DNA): TGTGCCAGCAGCAAGACTAGCGGGGGGTTTGATGAGCAGTTCTTC.